Sequencing of this T cell receptor beta chain was carried out in a study of blood T cell repertoires in COVID-19. Study background: Samples came from the United States, Italy and Spain, spanning acute and convalescent COVID-19. Nucleic acid was either cDNA or gDNA, and it came from T cells, B-cell-depleted T cells, or PBMCs.

The data were produced by immunoSEQ multiplex PCR, yet TCRdb's version contains in-frame clones alone and is incomplete. Of roughly 75,000 clones in the sample, over 75% were seen once. Germline CDR1 MNHEY, CDR2 SVGAGI. The length of the CDR3 is 15 residues. The V segment lost 8 bases and the J segment 6 bases; nucleotides outside the gene matches: 11. The chain links TRBV6-5 to TRBJ2-1, with 9 bases identical to TRBD1. This sequence was found in a man aged 50-60 years with acute or convalescent COVID-19. Sequenced material: peripheral blood. CDR3 in amino acids: CASRYGTGSGNEQFF. DNA of the CDR3: TGTGCCAGCCGATACGGGACAGGGAGCGGCAATGAGCAGTTCTTC.